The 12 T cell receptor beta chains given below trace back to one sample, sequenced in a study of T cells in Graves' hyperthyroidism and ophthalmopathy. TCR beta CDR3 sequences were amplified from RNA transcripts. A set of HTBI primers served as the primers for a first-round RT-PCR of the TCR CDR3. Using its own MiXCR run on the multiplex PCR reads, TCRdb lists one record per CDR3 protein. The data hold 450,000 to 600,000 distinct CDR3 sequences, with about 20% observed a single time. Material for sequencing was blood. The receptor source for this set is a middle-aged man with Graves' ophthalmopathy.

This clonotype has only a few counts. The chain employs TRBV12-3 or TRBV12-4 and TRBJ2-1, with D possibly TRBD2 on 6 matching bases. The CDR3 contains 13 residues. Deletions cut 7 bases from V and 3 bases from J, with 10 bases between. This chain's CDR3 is CASKTRIYNEQFF. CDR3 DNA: TGTGCCAGCAAGACTAGAATCTACAATGAGCAGTTCTTC.

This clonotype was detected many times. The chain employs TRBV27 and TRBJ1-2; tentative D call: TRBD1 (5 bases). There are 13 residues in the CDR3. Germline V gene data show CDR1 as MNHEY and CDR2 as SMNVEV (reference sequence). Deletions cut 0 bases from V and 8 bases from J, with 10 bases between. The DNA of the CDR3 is TGTGCCAGCAGTTTATCAGGGGAGTGGGGCTACACCTTC. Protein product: CASSLSGEWGYTF.

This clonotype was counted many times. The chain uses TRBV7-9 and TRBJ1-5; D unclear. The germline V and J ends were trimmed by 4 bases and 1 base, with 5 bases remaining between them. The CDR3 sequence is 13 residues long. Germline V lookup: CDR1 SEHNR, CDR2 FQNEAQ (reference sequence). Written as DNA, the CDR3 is TGTGCCAGCAGCTCGGGAAGCAATCAGCCCCAGCATTTT. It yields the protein CASSSGSNQPQHF. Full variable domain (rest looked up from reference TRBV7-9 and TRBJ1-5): DTGVSQNPRHKITKRGQNVTFRCDPISEHNRLYWYRQTLGQGPEFLTYFQNEAQLEKSRLLSDRFSAERPKGSFSTLEIQRTEQGDSAMYLCASSSGSNQPQHFGDGTRLSIL.

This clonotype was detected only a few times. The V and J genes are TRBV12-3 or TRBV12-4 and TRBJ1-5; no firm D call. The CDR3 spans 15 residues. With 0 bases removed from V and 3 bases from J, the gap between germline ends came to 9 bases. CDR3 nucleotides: TGTGCCAGCAGTTTAGCGCCCAGAGACAATCAGCCCCAGCATTTT. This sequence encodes CASSLAPRDNQPQHF.

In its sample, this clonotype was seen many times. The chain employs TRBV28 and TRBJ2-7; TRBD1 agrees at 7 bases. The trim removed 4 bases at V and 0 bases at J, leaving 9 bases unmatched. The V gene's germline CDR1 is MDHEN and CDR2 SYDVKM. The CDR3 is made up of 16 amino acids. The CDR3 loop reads CASSSPGTDLSYEQYF. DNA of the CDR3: TGTGCCAGCAGTTCACCCGGGACAGACCTCTCCTACGAGCAGTACTTC. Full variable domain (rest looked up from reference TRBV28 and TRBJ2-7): DVKVTQSSRYLVKRTGEKVFLECVQDMDHENMFWYRQDPGLGLRLIYFSYDVKMKEKGDIPEGYSVSREKKERFSLILESASTNQTSMYLCASSSPGTDLSYEQYFGPGTRLTVT.

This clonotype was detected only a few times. The CDR3 spells CASSSPSGTTNYEQYF. The CDR3 coding sequence is TGTGCCAGCAGCTCGCCCTCGGGGACAACGAACTACGAGCAGTACTTC. The chain joins TRBV5-4 to TRBJ2-7; tentative D call: TRBD1 (6 bases). V lost 3 bases and J lost 3, with 19 bases in between. The germline CDR1 and CDR2 sequences are SGHNT and YYREEE (reference sequence). The CDR3 runs to 16 residues. Looking up the rest from reference TRBV5-4 and TRBJ2-7 gives the full variable domain: ETGVTQSPTHLIKTRGQQVTLRCSSQSGHNTVSWYQQALGQGPQFIFQYYREEENGRGNFPPRFSGLQFPNYSSELNVNALELDDSALYLCASSSPSGTTNYEQYFGPGTRLTVT.

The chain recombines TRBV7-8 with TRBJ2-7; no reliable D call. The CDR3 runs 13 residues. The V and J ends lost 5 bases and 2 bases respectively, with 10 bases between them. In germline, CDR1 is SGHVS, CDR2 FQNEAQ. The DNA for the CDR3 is TGTGCCAGCAGCAGCTCCAGGCCCTACGAGCAGTACTTC. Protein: CASSSSRPYEQYF.

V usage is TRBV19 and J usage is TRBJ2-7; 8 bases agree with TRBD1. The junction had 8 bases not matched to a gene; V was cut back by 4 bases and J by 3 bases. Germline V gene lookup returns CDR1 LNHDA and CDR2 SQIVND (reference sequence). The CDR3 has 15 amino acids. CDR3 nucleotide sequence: TGTGCCAGTAGTACCCGACAGGGGCTGATCTACGAGCAGTACTTC. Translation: CASSTRQGLIYEQYF.

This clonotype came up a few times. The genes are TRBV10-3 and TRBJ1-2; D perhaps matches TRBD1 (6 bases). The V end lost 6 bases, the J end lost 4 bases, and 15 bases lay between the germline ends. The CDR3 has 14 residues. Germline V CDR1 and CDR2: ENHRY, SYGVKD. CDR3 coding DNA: TGTGCCATCAGACAGGGCCGGCCCGGCTATGGCTACACCTTC. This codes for CAIRQGRPGYGYTF.

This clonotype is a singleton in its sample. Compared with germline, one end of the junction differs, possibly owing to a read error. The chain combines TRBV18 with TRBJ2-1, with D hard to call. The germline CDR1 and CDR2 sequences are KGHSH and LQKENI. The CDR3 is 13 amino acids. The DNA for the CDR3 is TGTGCCAGCCCACCGCCCTCTAGTAGTGAGCAGTTCTTC. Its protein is CASPPPSSSEQFF.

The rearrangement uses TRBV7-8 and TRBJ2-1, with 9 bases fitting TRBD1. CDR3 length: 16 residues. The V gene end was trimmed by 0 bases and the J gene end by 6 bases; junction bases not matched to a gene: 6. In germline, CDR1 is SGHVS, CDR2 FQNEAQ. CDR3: CASSLARTGVPNEQFF. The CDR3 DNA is TGTGCCAGCAGCTTAGCGCGGACAGGGGTACCCAATGAGCAGTTCTTC.

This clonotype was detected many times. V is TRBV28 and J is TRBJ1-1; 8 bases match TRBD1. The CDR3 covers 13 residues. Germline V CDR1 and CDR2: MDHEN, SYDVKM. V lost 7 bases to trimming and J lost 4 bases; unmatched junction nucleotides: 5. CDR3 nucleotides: TGTGCCAGCATCAGACAGGGGAGCACTGAAGCTTTCTTT. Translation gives CASIRQGSTEAFF.